This record looks at one T cell receptor (beta chain) sequence and its context. The sample is drawn from a study of blood T cell repertoires in COVID-19. About the research overall: COVID-19 samples from acute and convalescent phases originated in the United States, Italy and Spain. Sources were T cells, B-cell-depleted T cells, or PBMCs; the material itself was cDNA or gDNA.

This CDR3 region has 14 residues. V lost 0 bases and J 5 bases, leaving 9 bases between the germline ends. Per the germline V gene, CDR1 is SGDLS and CDR2 is YYNGEE. As handled by the study authors: Amplification from reference gene primers served as the basis for estimated nucleated cell counts. This table comes from immunoSEQ multiplex PCR, and its TCRdb copy is limited to in-frame clones, with some not included. V, J and clone size were drawn from that table, and D and trimming were deduced from the DNA. The table lists fewer than 10,000 clones, about 86% of them singletons. The specimen sequenced was peripheral blood. This rearrangement joins TRBV9 to TRBJ2-1; D possibly corresponds to TRBD2 (6 bases). This clonotype originated in a human donor with active COVID-19. The donor label of this sample is uncertain. In nucleotides, the CDR3 is TGTGCCAGCAGCGTAGGCGGGGCAGACAATGAGCAGTTCTTC. This encodes CASSVGGADNEQFF. Filled out from reference TRBV9 and TRBJ2-1, the complete variable domain reads DSGVTQTPKHLITATGQRVTLRCSPRSGDLSVYWYQQSLDQGLQFLIQYYNGEERAKGNILERFSAQQFPDLHSELNLSSLELGDSALYFCASSVGGADNEQFFGPGTRLTVL.